This T cell receptor (beta chain) was profiled in a study of identical twins' blood T cells. This clonotype was picked up a small number of times. One entry per CDR3 protein results from TCRdb running MiXCR on the 5' RACE reads. The sample shows around 380,000 distinct CDR3 sequences, more than 25% of them seen only once. Germline loops: CDR1 DFQATT, CDR2 SNEGSKA (reference sequence). Deletions cut 7 bases from V and 3 bases from J, with 22 bases between. The CDR3 is made up of 15 amino acids. Sample: PBMCs. The source is a woman aged 18-55 years in good health. The gene calls are TRBV20-1 and TRBJ2-7, with D hard to call. Here the CDR3 reads CSERPPCGSLYEQYF. CDR3 bases: TGCAGTGAAAGGCCCCCCTGTGGAAGCCTCTACGAGCAGTACTTC.